What follows are 29 T cell receptor beta chains derived from one specimen sequenced in a study of molecular identifiers for immune sequencing clone quantification. One entry per CDR3 protein results from TCRdb running MiXCR on the PCR reads. Among tens of thousands of distinct CDR3 sequences listed, roughly a fifth were seen once. Sequencing was carried out using naive CD8+ T cells from blood, with Jurkat cell RNA spiked in. Noted subset: FACS-sorted CD8+CD4-CCR7+CD45RA+ naive T cells. The receptor source for this set is a human donor in good health. Some libraries in this study had Jurkat cell RNA spiked in.

Turning to this clonotype: This clone may be a read error of a much larger clone one base away. The chain links TRBV21-1 to TRBJ1-1; the table's D call TRBD1 went unverified against the DNA. TRBV21-1 is a documented pseudogene. CDR3 length: 15 residues. DNA of the CDR3: TGTGCCAGCAGCAAAGCGGGTGACCAGGGGGCTGAAGCTTTCTTT. Translation: CASSKAGDQGAEAFF.

For this clonotype: Possible read error: a much larger clone is one base away. V gene TRBV7-2 combines with J gene TRBJ1-1; D might be TRBD1 (5 bases). The CDR3 has 12 amino acids. Germline V CDR1 and CDR2: SGHTA, FQGNSA. CDR3 coding DNA: TGTGCCAGCAGCTTCGTGGGGACTGTAGCTTTCTTT. Its protein is CASSFVGTVAFF.

Regarding this clonotype: A much larger clonotype is one base distant, so this may be a read error. This rearrangement joins TRBV2 to TRBJ2-7; tentatively, D is TRBD2 (5 bases). Germline lookup yields CDR1 SNHLY and CDR2 FYNNEI. CDR3 length: 15 residues. The CDR3 DNA is TGTGCCAGCAGTCGAGATTATCGACCAGACTACGGGCAGTACTTC. The encoded protein is CASSRDYRPDYGQYF. Filled out from reference TRBV2 and TRBJ2-7, the complete variable domain reads EPEVTQTPSHQVTQMGQEVILRCVPISNHLYFYWYRQILGQKVEFLVSFYNNEISEKSEIFDDQFSVERPDGSNFTLKIRSTKLEDSAMYFCASSRDYRPDYGQYFGPGTRLTVT.

This clonotype occurred many times. The rearrangement links TRBV4-3 to TRBJ1-1; D uncertain. V lost 0 bases and J lost 6, with 20 bases in between. Germline assignment: CDR1 LGHNA and CDR2 YSLEER. The CDR3 covers 17 residues. The CDR3 region has the DNA TGCGCCAGCAGCCAAGAATTTTCGGCCAGCTTTGTAGCTGAAGCTTTCTTT. As protein: CASSQEFSASFVAEAFF.

Of note for this clonotype: This may be a read error, as it is one base from a much larger clone. This is likely a read error, given that the CDR3 carries no conserved phenylalanine or tryptophan at its end. The chain joins TRBV6-5 to TRBJ1-2, with 7 bases aligning to TRBD1. Germline-derived CDR1 and CDR2 are MNHEY and SVGAGI. This CDR3 spans 15 amino acids. After removal of 2 bases from V and 7 bases from J, the junction contained 10 bases not matched to a gene. The DNA for the CDR3 is TGTGCCAGCAGTTACGGGGCAGGGGGAGGTTCTGGCTACACCTGC. Amino acids: CASSYGAGGGSGYTC.

This clonotype appeared many times. The rearrangement uses TRBV19 and TRBJ2-3; D may be TRBD1 (6 bases). CDR1 and CDR2 (germline): LNHDA, SQIVND (reference sequence). The germline V and J ends were trimmed by 5 bases and 3 bases, with 15 bases remaining between them. The CDR3 runs to 15 residues. The CDR3 protein is CASSPPEQGTDTQYF. DNA of the CDR3: TGTGCCAGTAGTCCCCCGGAGCAGGGGACAGATACGCAGTATTTT.

This clonotype appeared many times. The V and J genes are TRBV7-9 and TRBJ2-7, with 8 bases fitting TRBD2. With V trimmed by 5 bases and J by 0 bases, 6 bases remained unmatched. Looked up from germline, CDR1 is SEHNR and CDR2 is FQNEAQ (reference sequence). The CDR3 is 15 residues long. In DNA form, the CDR3 reads TGTGCCAGCAGCCATACTAGCGGTAGCTCCTACGAGCAGTACTTC. Its translation: CASSHTSGSSYEQYF.

The chain is built from TRBV7-9 and TRBJ2-1, with D perhaps matching TRBD1 or TRBD2 (5 bases each). The CDR3 has 17 residues. CDR1 and CDR2 (germline): SEHNR, FQNEAQ (reference sequence). V was cut by 5 bases and J by 3 bases, with 20 bases left in between. CDR3 residues: CASSPPLGEILYNEQFF. The CDR3 region has the DNA TGTGCCAGCAGCCCCCCCTTAGGGGAGATACTCTACAATGAGCAGTTCTTC.

About this clonotype itself: This may stem from a read error, because a much larger clone lies one nucleotide away. CDR3 loop: CASSQGKTGKVPDTQYF. The CDR3 DNA follows: TGCGCCAGCAGCCAAGGGAAGACAGGAAAAGTCCCAGATACGCAGTATTTT. The chain employs TRBV4-1 and TRBJ2-3; perhaps TRBD1 as D (6 bases). V lost 1 base, J lost 4 bases, and 18 bases lay in between. The length of the CDR3 is 17 residues. Germline V CDR1 and CDR2: MGHRA, YSYEKL.

This clonotype has just a few counts. CDR3 loop: CASSVGTGGAEQYF. The DNA of the CDR3 is TGTGCCAGCAGCGTTGGGACAGGGGGCGCCGAGCAGTACTTC. The chain is built from TRBV9 and TRBJ2-7, with 12 bases fitting TRBD1. Per germline, CDR1 SGDLS and CDR2 YYNGEE. Trimming at V came to 2 bases and at J to 6 bases, leaving 3 bases not matched to a gene. There are 14 residues in the CDR3.

This clonotype was counted at least ten times. V gene TRBV4-3 combines with J gene TRBJ1-3; D may be TRBD1 (5 bases). Trimming stripped 4 bases from V and 9 bases from J, with 19 bases between. This CDR3 contains 15 residues. Germline values: CDR1 LGHNA, CDR2 YSLEER. The DNA of the CDR3 is TGCGCCAGCAGCCGGACCCAAGACGGGGCGCGCACCATATATTTT. Translated: CASSRTQDGARTIYF.

This clonotype came up many times. The chain joins TRBV5-8 to TRBJ2-3; 7 bases fit TRBD1. The germline V gene encodes CDR1 SGHTS and CDR2 YDEGEE. CDR3 size: 18 residues. V shed 0 bases and J 2 bases; nucleotides not matched to a gene: 12. The CDR3 coding sequence is TGTGCCAGCAGCTTGGATCGTAGGACAGGCGACCTCACAGATACGCAGTATTTT. It yields the protein CASSLDRRTGDLTDTQYF.

This clonotype was detected ten times or more. The chain uses TRBV7-9 and TRBJ2-7; 16 positions match TRBD2. CDR1 and CDR2 (germline): SEHNR, FQNEAQ (reference sequence). This CDR3 is built from 18 residues. The junction had 7 bases not matched to a gene; V was cut back by 5 bases and J by 0 bases. CDR3 protein: CASSPGLAGGIYSYEQYF. CDR3 bases: TGTGCCAGCAGCCCGGGACTAGCGGGGGGGATCTACTCCTACGAGCAGTACTTC.

This clonotype was seen ten or more times. The gene calls are TRBV6-5 and TRBJ1-4; the D gene is possibly TRBD1 (5 bases). CDR3 length: 15 residues. Germline V gene sequence: CDR1 MNHEY, CDR2 SVGAGI. V was shortened by 8 bases and J by 0 bases, with 13 bases between the two germline ends. The CDR3 loop is CASGTDFSTNEKLFF. The CDR3 DNA is TGTGCCAGCGGGACGGACTTCTCAACTAATGAAAAACTGTTTTTT.

The chain recombines TRBV5-1 with TRBJ2-2, with 8 bases fitting TRBD2. The germline V gene encodes CDR1 SGHRS and CDR2 YFSETQ. The CDR3 is 17 amino acids. V shed 1 base, J shed 4 bases, and the junction held 9 bases outside the gene matches. The DNA of the CDR3 is TGCGCCAGCAGCTTGCCTCGGGGGGGCGTTGCCACCGGGGAGCTGTTTTTT. Protein: CASSLPRGGVATGELFF. The full variable domain, rest sourced from reference TRBV5-1 and TRBJ2-2, is KAGVTQTPRYLIKTRGQQVTLSCSPISGHRSVSWYQQTPGQGLQFLFEYFSETQRNKGNFPGRFSGRQFSNSRSEMNVSTLELGDSALYLCASSLPRGGVATGELFFGEGSRLTVL.

This chain joins TRBV19 and TRBJ1-5; 9 nucleotides agree with TRBD1. The germline CDR1 and CDR2 sequences are LNHDA and SQIVND (reference sequence). There are 14 residues in the CDR3. V lost 7 bases and J lost 3; bases outside the gene matches: 4. The CDR3 nucleotides are TGTGCCAGTACCACAGGGGGCCTCAATCAGCCCCAGCATTTT. Translating gives CASTTGGLNQPQHF.

The gene calls are TRBV15 and TRBJ1-4; D ambiguous. The CDR3 loop spans 15 amino acids. With 4 bases removed from V and 0 bases from J, the gap between germline ends came to 9 bases. The germline gives CDR1 LNHNV, CDR2 YYDKDF (reference sequence). CDR3: CATSNRLSTNEKLFF. The CDR3 coding sequence is TGTGCCACCAGCAACCGATTGTCAACTAATGAAAAACTGTTTTTT.

This clonotype has ten or more counts. V usage is TRBV11-2 and J usage is TRBJ1-2; no reliable D call. The length of the CDR3 is 12 residues. Germline lookup yields CDR1 SGHAT and CDR2 FQNNGV. The ends were cut back, 5 bases at V and 7 bases at J, with 11 bases in the middle. Here the CDR3 reads CASSPPGRGYTF. DNA for the CDR3: TGTGCCAGCAGCCCGCCAGGACGTGGCTACACCTTC.

There are a few counts of this clonotype. The CDR3 carries no conserved terminal phenylalanine or tryptophan, so it likely arises from a read error. The DNA is omitted, as the CDR3 cannot be located on it reliably, and the CDR3 follows TCRdb's listing. V usage is TRBV21-1 and J usage is TRBJ2-3. TRBV21-1 has pseudogene status. The CDR3 region is 13 residues in length, termini included. The CDR3 loop reads CASSRTCTDTQYS.

This clonotype appeared many times. The chain joins TRBV27 to TRBJ2-3, with D uncertain. Trimming removed 0 bases at V and 9 bases at J, with 13 bases between. The CDR3 runs to 14 residues. Per germline, CDR1 MNHEY and CDR2 SMNVEV (reference sequence). The CDR3 reads CASSLSAGAVTQYF. As DNA, the CDR3 is TGTGCCAGCAGTTTATCGGCAGGAGCTGTGACGCAGTATTTT.

This clonotype was seen ten or more times. CDR3 region: CASSPFVWHTGELFF. The DNA of the CDR3 is TGTGCCAGCAGCCCCTTTGTATGGCACACCGGGGAGCTGTTTTTT. J is TRBJ2-2 and V is TRBV7-8; no reliable D call. Trimming cost V 5 bases and J 3 bases, with 13 bases left between them. The CDR3 is 15 residues long. Germline V gene sequence: CDR1 SGHVS, CDR2 FQNEAQ.

The chain employs TRBV27 and TRBJ1-4; D is perhaps TRBD1 (5 bases). Deletions cut 2 bases from V and 5 bases from J, with 15 bases between. This CDR3 comprises 16 residues. The germline V gene has CDR1 MNHEY and CDR2 SMNVEV (reference sequence). CDR3 bases: TGTGCCAGCAGTTTAGAGGGGTCGGGTCGGAATGAAAAACTGTTTTTT. This gives the protein CASSLEGSGRNEKLFF.

Note on this clonotype: The conserved phenylalanine or tryptophan is not found at the CDR3 terminus, so this likely reflects a read error. The chain couples TRBV7-9 to TRBJ2-3, with D unresolved. This CDR3 region has 12 residues. Germline values: CDR1 SEHNR, CDR2 FQNEAQ (reference sequence). The ends were cut back, 5 bases at V and 2 bases at J, with 5 bases in the middle. The CDR3 here is CASSSYTDTQYY. The CDR3 coding sequence is TGTGCCAGCAGCAGCTACACAGATACGCAGTATTAT.

This sequence joins TRBV6-2 or TRBV6-3 and TRBJ2-5; a weak D match, TRBD1 (5 bases). The germline gives CDR1 MNHEY, CDR2 SVGEGT. The V end lost 2 bases, the J end lost 2 bases, and 9 bases lay between the germline ends. This CDR3 is 14 amino acids long. Here the CDR3 DNA reads TGTGCCAGCAGTTACGGGTCAGGGCAAGAGACCCAGTACTTC. It yields the protein CASSYGSGQETQYF.

This clonotype was seen at least ten times. The rearrangement uses TRBV27 and TRBJ2-3; TRBD2 agrees at 10 bases. After removal of 1 base from V and 2 bases from J, the junction contained 6 bases not matched to a gene. CDR3 size: 17 residues. The germline CDR1 and CDR2 sequences are MNHEY and SMNVEV (reference sequence). CDR3 loop: CASSLLGSGRHTDTQYF. The CDR3 coding sequence is TGTGCCAGCAGTTTATTGGGTAGCGGGAGGCACACAGATACGCAGTATTTT.

Details on this clonotype: Since a much larger clone is just one base distant, this may be a read error. The chain combines TRBV18 with TRBJ2-7; possible D gene TRBD2, 6 bases. This CDR3 is 12 amino acids long. Per germline, CDR1 KGHSH and CDR2 LQKENI. With 2 bases removed from V and 9 bases from J, the gap between germline ends came to 11 bases. CDR3 DNA sequence: TGTGCCAGCTCACCAGGGATGGGGGGGCAGTACTTC. Residues: CASSPGMGGQYF.

This clonotype was seen a few times. The chain has TRBV27 and TRBJ2-7; D is ambiguous. V gave up 3 bases and J gave up 0 bases, with 12 bases separating them. The germline CDR1 and CDR2 sequences are MNHEY and SMNVEV (reference sequence). The CDR3 spans 15 residues. The CDR3, as DNA: TGTGCCAGCAGTTTGCACCCTCCAAGCTCCTACGAGCAGTACTTC. Translated, it gives CASSLHPPSSYEQYF.

On this clonotype itself: The germline gene is not matched at one end of the junction; a read error may be the cause. The rearrangement links TRBV6-1 to TRBJ1-2, with D unresolved. From germline, CDR1 is MNHNS and CDR2 SASEGT. This CDR3 comprises 12 residues. This chain's CDR3 is CASSPAVYGYAF. DNA of the CDR3: TGTGCCAGCAGTCCAGCAGTCTATGGCTACGCCTTC.

The chain recombines TRBV4-3 with TRBJ1-1, with a tentative D call TRBD1 (6 bases). CDR3 size: 15 residues. V was pared by 1 base and J by 7 bases, with 16 bases between. Per germline, CDR1 LGHNA and CDR2 YSLEER. The CDR3 nucleotides are TGCGCCAGCAGCCAAGGTCTTCTGGGACAAAATGAAGCTTTCTTT. It encodes CASSQGLLGQNEAFF.